The 24 T cell receptor beta chains listed next were all sequenced from one sample in a study of cytomegalovirus exposure and HLA in healthy donors (TCRdb year 2017). The library was produced with the immunoSEQ multiplex PCR assay. For the multiplex PCR, a mixture combining 60 forward primers for TCR Vbeta segments and 13 reverse primers for TCR Jbeta segments was used. TCRdb's version of the immuneACCESS table is confined to in-frame rearrangements and falls short of the full clone set. An unresolved V gene accounts for under half of the shortfall where checked; the remainder is of unknown origin. In all, the sample holds approximately 54,000 clones, and less than 85% of those were seen once. 2.5% to 3.5% of the sample is taken by the ten largest. Material: PBMCs. These receptors were taken from a young woman in good health and CMV-seronegative.

The CDR3 sequence: CAISRDRETGNTIYF. The CDR3 nucleotides read TGTGCCATCAGCCGGGACAGGGAAACTGGAAACACCATATATTTT. This rearrangement joins TRBV10-3 to TRBJ1-3; 9 nucleotides line up with TRBD1. In germline, CDR1 is ENHRY, CDR2 SYGVKD. CDR3 length equals 15 residues. J lost 2 bases, V lost 6 bases, and 5 bases had no gene match.

The chain is built from TRBV27 and TRBJ1-5, with 12 bases matching TRBD1. CDR3 length: 15 residues. After removal of 5 bases from V and 5 bases from J, the junction contained 4 bases not matched to a gene. The germline V gene has CDR1 MNHEY and CDR2 SMNVEV (reference sequence). The CDR3 is CASSPGQGAYQPQHF. In nucleotides, the CDR3 is TGTGCCAGCAGTCCGGGACAGGGGGCTTATCAGCCCCAGCATTTT.

The chain couples TRBV7-9 to TRBJ2-3, with D possibly being TRBD2 (5 bases). This CDR3 has 15 amino acids. From germline, CDR1 is SEHNR and CDR2 FQNEAQ (reference sequence). V gave up 4 bases and J gave up 1 base, with 12 bases separating them. CDR3 sequence: CASSSFKAGTDTQYF. Written as DNA, the CDR3 is TGTGCCAGCAGCTCTTTCAAAGCGGGCACAGATACGCAGTATTTT.

V is TRBV28 and J is TRBJ1-5, with 7 bases matching TRBD1. Per the germline V gene, CDR1 is MDHEN and CDR2 is SYDVKM. CDR3 length equals 14 residues. Trimming at V came to 9 bases and at J to 0 bases, leaving 5 bases not matched to a gene. This chain's CDR3 is CASRQGNSNQPQHF. In DNA, the CDR3 is TGTGCCAGTCGACAGGGTAATAGCAATCAGCCCCAGCATTTT.

V and J are TRBV10-3 and TRBJ1-1; D remains ambiguous. The CDR3 runs to 16 residues. Trimming shortened V by 3 bases and J by 2 bases, and 16 bases separated the two germline ends. Per the germline V gene, CDR1 is ENHRY and CDR2 is SYGVKD. Here the CDR3 reads CAISDPRVAVNTEAFF. The DNA of the CDR3 is TGTGCCATCAGTGACCCTCGGGTGGCAGTTAACACTGAAGCTTTCTTT.

V and J are TRBV28 and TRBJ2-4; tentative D call: TRBD1 (6 bases). Looked up from germline, CDR1 is MDHEN and CDR2 is SYDVKM. V was clipped by 1 base and J by 0 bases, with 10 bases between them. The CDR3 sequence is 16 residues long. Here the CDR3 reads CASSLSGQLAKNIQYF. The CDR3 DNA reads TGTGCCAGCAGTTTATCAGGACAGCTAGCCAAAAACATTCAGTACTTC.

This chain uses TRBV9 with TRBJ2-1; 12 nucleotides line up with TRBD2. The CDR3 loop spans 16 amino acids. From germline, CDR1 is SGDLS and CDR2 YYNGEE. After removal of 0 bases from V and 8 bases from J, the junction contained 6 bases not matched to a gene. The CDR3 spells CASSVVTSGSLDEQFF. In nucleotides, the CDR3 is TGTGCCAGCAGCGTAGTGACTAGCGGGAGCTTAGATGAGCAGTTCTTC.

The chain carries TRBV5-1 and TRBJ1-1; 8 bases map to TRBD1. Per germline, CDR1 SGHRS and CDR2 YFSETQ. The V and J ends lost 3 bases and 1 base, in that order; junction bases with no gene match: 5. CDR3 size: 15 residues. The CDR3 DNA reads as TGCGCCAGCAGCTCGGGGGGACAGGCGAACACTGAAGCTTTCTTT. Translating it yields CASSSGGQANTEAFF.

This chain links TRBV29-1 with TRBJ1-2; D might be TRBD1 (6 bases). V was cut by 7 bases and J by 7 bases, with 19 bases left in between. Germline lookup yields CDR1 SQVTM and CDR2 ANQGSEA. The CDR3 loop spans 13 amino acids. The CDR3 DNA is TGCAGCGGCACACAGGGAAGAAAGGGTGGCTACACCTTC. Translation gives CSGTQGRKGGYTF. Filled out from reference TRBV29-1 and TRBJ1-2, the complete variable domain reads SAVISQKPSRDICQRGTSLTIQCQVDSQVTMMFWYRQQPGQSLTLIATANQGSEATYESGFVIDKFPISRPNLTFSTLTVSNMSPEDSSIYLCSGTQGRKGGYTFGSGTRLTVV.

The chain recombines TRBV30 with TRBJ1-2, with 9 nucleotides matching TRBD1. The V and J ends lost 4 bases and 8 bases, in that order; junction bases with no gene match: 8. In germline, CDR1 is GTSNPN, CDR2 SVGIG (reference sequence). CDR3 size: 13 residues. The CDR3 DNA reads TGTGCCTGGAACCCGGGACAGGGTAAAGGCTACACCTTC. Amino acid sequence: CAWNPGQGKGYTF. Based on the CDR3 plus reference TRBV30 and TRBJ1-2, the full variable domain is SQTIHQWPATLVQPVGSPLSLECTVEGTSNPNLYWYRQAAGRGLQLLFYSVGIGQISSEVPQNLSASRPQDRQFILSSKKLLLSDSGFYLCAWNPGQGKGYTFGSGTRLTVV.

The J gene is TRBJ2-7, the V gene TRBV5-1, with 7 nucleotides matching TRBD2. Unmatched junction bases numbered 10, after V lost 4 bases and J lost 0 bases. CDR1 SGHRS and CDR2 YFSETQ come from the germline V gene. The CDR3 spans 16 residues. The CDR3 here is CASSSSSAGNSYEQYF. In nucleotides, the CDR3 is TGCGCCAGCAGCAGTTCATCAGCGGGGAACTCCTACGAGCAGTACTTC.

This clone was seen a single time. The chain combines TRBV5-1 with TRBJ2-1, with 10 positions matching TRBD1. Trimming cost V 4 bases and J 8 bases; bases outside gene matches: 6. The CDR3 extends over 14 amino acids. The V gene's germline CDR1 is SGHRS and CDR2 YFSETQ. This CDR3 reads CASSTGQGGDEQFF. The CDR3 DNA is TGCGCCAGCAGCACCGGACAGGGGGGGGATGAGCAGTTCTTC.

Of note for this clone: One end of the junction varies from germline; a read error may be responsible. J is TRBJ2-6 and V is TRBV6-1, with TRBD2 matching over 10 bases. Germline-derived CDR1 and CDR2 are MNHNS and SASEGT. CDR3 size: 17 residues. The CDR3 loop reads CASSEASGRGGANGLTF. The CDR3 DNA is TGTGCCAGCAGTGAGGCTAGCGGGAGAGGGGGGGCCAACGGCCTGACTTTC.

J is TRBJ1-1 and V is TRBV7-2; weak D call: TRBD1 (6 bases). The CDR3 is 13 residues long. Germline CDR1 is SGHTA and CDR2 is FQGNSA. V lost 5 bases to trimming and J lost 5 bases, with 12 bases between them. The CDR3 sequence: CASSQGPSTEAFF. The CDR3, as DNA: TGTGCCAGCAGCCAGGGGCCTTCTACTGAAGCTTTCTTT.

This clone has only one observation. The chain is built from TRBV27 and TRBJ2-2, with 8 bases matching TRBD2. The CDR3 loop spans 16 amino acids. The ends lost 5 bases at V and 6 bases at J; junction bases unmatched: 11. Germline V gives CDR1 MNHEY, CDR2 SMNVEV (reference sequence). CDR3 residues: CASSGLRLAQAGELFF. The CDR3 nucleotides are TGTGCCAGCAGTGGCTTGCGACTAGCGCAGGCCGGGGAGCTGTTTTTT.

The chain couples TRBV7-9 to TRBJ2-1; D is possibly TRBD1 (5 bases). Germline V CDR1 and CDR2: SEHNR, FQNEAQ (reference sequence). CDR3 length: 19 residues. Trimming took off 2 bases at V and 10 bases at J, with 30 bases between the two ends. The CDR3 reads CASSLTSGGPRGRVYEQFF. Here the CDR3 DNA reads TGTGCCAGCAGCTTAACCTCCGGTGGACCTCGCGGCAGGGTGTACGAGCAGTTCTTC.

The CDR3, as DNA: TGTGCCAGCAGCCCGGGGACAGGGAACGGTGAGACCCAGTACTTC. Translating it yields CASSPGTGNGETQYF. This chain links TRBV7-3 with TRBJ2-5, with TRBD1 matching 9 bases. The CDR3 contains 15 residues. Trimming took 5 bases from V and 5 from J; bases not matched to a gene: 9. CDR1 and CDR2 (germline): SGHTA, FQGTGA.

The sample holds one count of this clone. V gene TRBV5-4 combines with J gene TRBJ1-1; 12 nucleotides agree with TRBD1. Per the germline V gene, CDR1 is SGHNT and CDR2 is YYREEE (reference sequence). V lost 5 bases, J lost 4 bases, and 6 bases stayed unmatched. CDR3 size: 15 residues. The CDR3 sequence: CASRLGTGGLTEAFF. In DNA form, the CDR3 reads TGTGCCAGCAGGTTAGGGACAGGGGGCCTCACTGAAGCTTTCTTT.

V is TRBV2 and J is TRBJ1-1; TRBD1 is a possible D gene (5 bases). Germline-derived CDR1 and CDR2 are SNHLY and FYNNEI. The ends were cut back, 6 bases at V and 5 bases at J, with 16 bases in the middle. The CDR3 is 14 residues long. DNA for the CDR3: TGTGCCAGCAGATCAGGGCAGGGTTGGACTGAAGCTTTCTTT. Its translation is CASRSGQGWTEAFF.

This sequence joins TRBV28 and TRBJ2-1; 8 bases fit TRBD2. V was clipped by 6 bases and J by 13 bases; unmatched bases: 8. The CDR3 covers 12 residues. CDR1 is MDHEN, CDR2 SYDVKM, per germline. The CDR3 DNA is TGTGCCAGCAGGGTCCCAAGCGGGAGACAGTTCTTC. It translates to CASRVPSGRQFF.

This clone was recorded a few times. V is TRBV7-4 and J is TRBJ2-3; 11 nucleotides match TRBD1. V was pared by 7 bases and J by 2 bases, with 26 bases of the junction left unmatched. This CDR3 comprises 22 residues. Germline CDR1 SGHVT, CDR2 SQSDAQ. The CDR3 DNA follows: TGTGCCAGCACCGAGACCCCGGGGTGGGACAGGGGGTTCCTCACCTTCACAGATACGCAGTATTTT. Translation: CASTETPGWDRGFLTFTDTQYF.

The sample holds a few counts of this clone. The genes are TRBV6-4 and TRBJ2-1, with 7 bases that match TRBD2. Germline loops: CDR1 MRHNA, CDR2 SNTAGT. This CDR3 has 15 amino acids. V was clipped by 0 bases and J by 7 bases; unmatched bases: 6. The DNA of the CDR3 is TGTGCCAGCAGTGACTCGGCGGGAGTGGGTAATGAGCAGTTCTTC. Its protein is CASSDSAGVGNEQFF.

This clone was counted a single time. J is TRBJ2-7 and V is TRBV20-1; TRBD1 might be the D (6 bases). The ends were cut back, 5 bases at V and 4 bases at J, with 9 bases in the middle. Germline lookup yields CDR1 DFQATT and CDR2 SNEGSKA (reference sequence). This CDR3 spans 11 amino acids. The CDR3 bases are TGCAGTGCTGAAGACAGGTACGAGCAGTACTTC. It translates to CSAEDRYEQYF.

This chain links TRBV28 with TRBJ1-2; tentative D call: TRBD1 (5 bases). Germline-derived CDR1 and CDR2 are MDHEN and SYDVKM. V shed 6 bases and J shed 5 bases, with 16 bases lying between them. The CDR3 loop spans 14 amino acids. The CDR3 bases are TGTGCCAGCAGACCCACGGGGGGGAGTTATGGCTACACCTTC. Translating gives CASRPTGGSYGYTF.